One and the same sample provided the 8 T cell receptor beta chains below, sequenced in a study of blood T cell repertoires in COVID-19. Sequencing used immunoSEQ multiplex PCR; TCRdb keeps in-frame clones, though not all of them. The repertoire holds 100,000 or so clones, with over 80% as singletons. Specimen: peripheral blood. The receptors were sampled from a man aged 45-65 years with acute or convalescent COVID-19.

This chain uses TRBV10-3 with TRBJ2-3; D might be TRBD1 (6 bases). Germline CDR1 and CDR2: ENHRY and SYGVKD. Trimming stripped 0 bases from V and 0 bases from J, with 16 bases between. CDR3 length: 18 amino acids. The CDR3 here is CAISESSAPGASTDTQYF. In DNA form, the CDR3 reads TGTGCCATCAGTGAGTCGTCCGCCCCAGGGGCTAGCACAGATACGCAGTATTTT.

This CDR3 reads CASSLWAGAPGVHEQFF. CDR3 nucleotides: TGTGCCAGCAGTTTATGGGCGGGGGCCCCAGGGGTCCATGAGCAGTTCTTC. The V and J genes are TRBV27 and TRBJ2-1; D is perhaps TRBD2 (7 bases). Trimming removed 1 base at V and 8 bases at J, with 21 bases between. Germline loops: CDR1 MNHEY, CDR2 SMNVEV (reference sequence). The length of the CDR3 is 17 residues.

The rearrangement uses TRBV28 and TRBJ1-3; no clear D. Germline lookup yields CDR1 MDHEN and CDR2 SYDVKM. This CDR3 has 15 residues. V lost 2 bases, J lost 0 bases, and 8 bases lay in between. CDR3 amino acids: CASSLAHLSGNTIYF. The DNA for the CDR3 is TGTGCCAGCAGTTTAGCACATCTCTCTGGAAACACCATATATTTT.

The chain has TRBV6-5 and TRBJ1-4; D ambiguous. CDR1 is MNHEY and CDR2 is SVGAGI in the germline V gene. Trimming took 8 bases from V and 5 from J, leaving 18 bases between them. The CDR3 is 15 amino acids. Here the CDR3 DNA reads TGTGCCAGCCGAGTGGTAGGAGGGCGCAATGAAAAACTGTTTTTT. Translation gives CASRVVGGRNEKLFF.

The chain employs TRBV2 and TRBJ1-1; a possible D gene is TRBD1 (5 bases). The germline CDR1 and CDR2 sequences are SNHLY and FYNNEI. The CDR3 runs to 15 residues. The ends were cut back, 6 bases at V and 2 bases at J, with 16 bases in the middle. The CDR3 loop reads CASSARGGINTEAFF. CDR3 sequence (DNA): TGTGCCAGCAGCGCCCGGGGGGGGATTAACACTGAAGCTTTCTTT.

The rearrangement joins TRBV5-1 to TRBJ2-7, with a tentative D call TRBD2 (6 bases). The CDR3 spans 15 residues. Trimming took off 0 bases at V and 0 bases at J, with 10 bases between the two ends. Germline CDR1 reads SGHRS; CDR2 reads YFSETQ. The CDR3 coding sequence is TGCGCCAGCAGCTTGGCCAGGACTATCTCCTACGAGCAGTACTTC. It is translated as CASSLARTISYEQYF.

This chain connects TRBV4-1 to TRBJ2-6; D is undetermined. Trimming stripped 4 bases from V and 2 bases from J, with 18 bases between. The CDR3 totals 18 residues. CDR1 is MGHRA, CDR2 YSYEKL, per germline. The CDR3 loop reads CASSPTDIVAAGANVLTF. The CDR3 DNA reads TGCGCCAGCAGCCCTACCGACATCGTGGCAGCTGGGGCCAACGTCCTGACTTTC.

The V call is TRBV7-9, the J call TRBJ1-1, with D perhaps matching TRBD1 (6 bases). The CDR3 consists of 15 residues. Looked up from germline, CDR1 is SEHNR and CDR2 is FQNEAQ (reference sequence). Trimming stripped 1 base from V and 1 base from J, with 10 bases between. CDR3 coding DNA: TGTGCCAGCAGCTTAGGAGCAGGGGAGAACACTGAAGCTTTCTTT. It encodes CASSLGAGENTEAFF.